The 11 T cell receptor beta chains below all came from one sample that was sequenced in a study of T cells in women clearing cervical HPV infection. Here immunoSEQ multiplex PCR was the method, and the copy in TCRdb shows in-frame clones only, minus some. In total, the table holds more than 40,000 clones. The sequenced material came from blood buffy coat. Receptor source: a woman between 18 and 70 years old with a cervical HPV16 infection that either progressed to CIN3+ or cleared (not recorded which).

For this clone: The CDR3 goes on 3 residues after the read ends, and that part is filled in from the germline J gene. V usage is TRBV9 and J usage is TRBJ2-4; 11 positions match TRBD1. Germline V gives CDR1 SGDLS, CDR2 YYNGEE. This CDR3 has 14 residues. V gave up 2 bases and J gave up 6 bases; unmatched junction bases: 1. This CDR3 is CASSVGTGGNIQYF. CDR3 bases read: TGTGCCAGCAGCGTCGGGACAGGGGGAAACATT.

The CDR3 loop is CASTPGQAYEQYF. The part of the CDR3 DNA that was read is TGTGCCAGCACCCCGGGACAGGCCTACGAG. The chain combines TRBV28 with TRBJ2-7; 8 bases are shared with TRBD1. The read halts 3 residues ahead of the CDR3 end, with the missing end drawn from the germline J gene. This CDR3 is built from 13 residues. V dropped 7 bases and J dropped 2; count of bases not matched to a gene: 4. CDR1 is MDHEN and CDR2 is SYDVKM in the germline V gene.

Note on this clone: Coverage ceases 3 residues before the CDR3 finishes, and the germline J gene fills in the end. The rearrangement uses TRBV10-3 and TRBJ1-5; the D gene is possibly TRBD1 (5 bases). This CDR3 comprises 13 residues. Trimming took 4 bases from V and 5 from J, leaving 9 bases between them. Per the germline V gene, CDR1 is ENHRY and CDR2 is SYGVKD. The chain's CDR3 is CAISAIGDQPQHF. The covered CDR3 bases are TGTGCCATCAGTGCCATAGGGGATCAGCCC.

With regard to this clone: The CDR3 extends 3 residues past the end of the read, so its final part is completed from the germline J gene. The chain carries TRBV13 and TRBJ2-1; TRBD2 agrees at 9 bases. V shed 5 bases, J shed 5 bases, and the junction held 4 bases outside the gene matches. The CDR3 is 14 residues long. CDR1 and CDR2 (germline): PRHDT, FYEKMQ (reference sequence). CDR3 in amino acids: CASSLSGGDNEQFF. The sequenced CDR3 bases are TGTGCCAGCAGCCTTAGCGGGGGAGACAATGAG.

On this clone: Sequencing ends 3 residues short of the CDR3 end; the germline J gene provides the rest. V and J are TRBV13 and TRBJ2-7; D not resolved. V lost 1 base and J 5 bases, leaving 12 bases between the germline ends. Germline-derived CDR1 and CDR2 are PRHDT and FYEKMQ (reference sequence). CDR3 length: 14 amino acids. The CDR3 spells CASSLAGPRNEQYF. The sequenced part of the CDR3 DNA is TGTGCCAGCAGCTTAGCGGGTCCTAGGAACGAG.

Points on this clone: The read ends 3 residues early relative to the CDR3; the germline J gene fills the gap. The chain recombines TRBV28 with TRBJ1-2, with no clear D. This CDR3 contains 11 residues. V lost 8 bases and J lost 2, with 6 bases in between. Germline lookup yields CDR1 MDHEN and CDR2 SYDVKM. The CDR3 sequence is CASLGNYGYTF. The covered CDR3 bases are TGTGCCAGCCTCGGGAACTATGGC.

A remark on this clone: The observed sequence ends 3 residues before the CDR3 terminus, with the missing tail filled in from the germline J gene. J is TRBJ2-1 and V is TRBV5-1; the D gene is possibly TRBD1 (6 bases). Trimming took off 0 bases at V and 4 bases at J, with 11 bases between the two ends. The CDR3 loop spans 15 amino acids. Germline V gives CDR1 SGHRS, CDR2 YFSETQ. The CDR3 loop is CASSLGDTGYNEQFF. CDR3 DNA (partial): TGCGCCAGCAGCTTGGGGGACACAGGATACAATGAG.

A word on this clone: From the germline J gene comes the end of the CDR3, since the read stops 3 residues before it. This chain connects TRBV20-1 to TRBJ1-1; D not resolved. There are 11 residues in the CDR3. Trimming removed 1 base at V and 5 bases at J, with 5 bases between. The germline V gene encodes CDR1 DFQATT and CDR2 SNEGSKA (reference sequence). The CDR3 sequence is CSARAVTEAFF. Partial CDR3 DNA: TGCAGTGCTAGAGCTGTGACTGAA.

About this clone itself: The DNA ends 3 residues before the CDR3 does, and the rest of the CDR3 is filled in from the germline J gene. The chain joins TRBV7-9 to TRBJ1-1; the D gene is possibly TRBD1 (6 bases). This CDR3 spans 14 amino acids. Trimming shortened V by 4 bases and J by 0 bases, and 9 bases separated the two germline ends. Per the germline V gene, CDR1 is SEHNR and CDR2 is FQNEAQ (reference sequence). CDR3 DNA, as far as it was read: TGTGCCAGCAGCTCGGACAGCCTGAACACTGAA. Protein product: CASSSDSLNTE. The entire CDR3 is CASSSDSLNTEAFF.

Of note for this clone: The read terminates 3 residues ahead of where the CDR3 ends, so the germline J gene completes it. The chain recombines TRBV6-1 with TRBJ1-3; TRBD1 agrees at 7 bases. There are 16 residues in the CDR3. Per germline, CDR1 MNHNS and CDR2 SASEGT. The V gene end was trimmed by 1 base and the J gene end by 4 bases; junction bases not matched to a gene: 7. This chain's CDR3 is CASSEEVGGSGNTIYF. The covered CDR3 bases are TGTGCCAGCAGTGAAGAGGTAGGGGGCTCCGGAAACACC.

Details on this clone: The read ends 3 residues shy of where the CDR3 ends; the end is completed using the germline J gene. The chain uses TRBV19 and TRBJ1-2; D might be TRBD1 (5 bases). Germline CDR1 reads LNHDA; CDR2 reads SQIVND (reference sequence). The CDR3 has 16 residues. This chain's CDR3 is CASSIPAGGMTDTYTF. CDR3 DNA (partial): TGTGCCAGTAGTATCCCGGCGGGGGGGATGACAGATACC.